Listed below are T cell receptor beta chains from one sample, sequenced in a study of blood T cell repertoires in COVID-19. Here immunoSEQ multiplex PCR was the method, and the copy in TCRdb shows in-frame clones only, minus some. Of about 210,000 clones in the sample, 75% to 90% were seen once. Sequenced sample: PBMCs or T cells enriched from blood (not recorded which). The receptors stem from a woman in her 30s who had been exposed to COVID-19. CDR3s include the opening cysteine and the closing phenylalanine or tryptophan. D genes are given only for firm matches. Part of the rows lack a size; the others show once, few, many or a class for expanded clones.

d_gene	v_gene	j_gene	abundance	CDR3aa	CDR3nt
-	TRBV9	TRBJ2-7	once	CASSVGGGMEGEQYF	TGTGCCAGCAGCGTAGGAGGCGGGATGGAAGGCGAGCAGTACTTC
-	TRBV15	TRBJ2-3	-	CATSRVGWGGEDTQYF	TGTGCCACCAGCAGAGTAGGATGGGGGGGCGAAGATACGCAGTATTTT
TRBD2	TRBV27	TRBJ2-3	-	CASSSRLAVTQYF	TGTGCCAGCAGTTCCCGACTAGCCGTTACGCAGTATTTT
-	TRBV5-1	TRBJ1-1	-	CASSPYRAQNLNTEAFF	TGCGCCAGCAGCCCTTACAGGGCTCAAAACCTGAACACTGAAGCTTTCTTT
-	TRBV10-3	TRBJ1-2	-	CAISNQEVSYTF	TGTGCCATCAGTAACCAGGAAGTAAGCTACACCTTC
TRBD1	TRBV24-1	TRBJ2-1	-	CATSGDRGYNEQFF	TGTGCCACCAGTGGAGACAGGGGCTACAATGAGCAGTTCTTC
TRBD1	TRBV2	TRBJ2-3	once	CASSLDRLSTDTQYF	TGTGCCAGCAGCCTGGACAGGCTGAGCACAGATACGCAGTATTTT
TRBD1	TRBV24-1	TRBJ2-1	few	CATSDLTGQHNEQFF	TGTGCCACCAGTGATTTGACGGGACAGCACAATGAGCAGTTCTTC
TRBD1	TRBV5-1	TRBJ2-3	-	CASSLRRGRSDTQYF	TGCGCCAGCAGCTTGCGCAGGGGGCGGTCAGATACGCAGTATTTT
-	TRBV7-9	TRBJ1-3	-	CASTPGQPSGNTIYF	TGTGCCAGCACCCCCGGACAACCCTCTGGAAACACCATATATTTT
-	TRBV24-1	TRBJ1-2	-	CATSAAGGGHSYGYTF	TGTGCCACCAGTGCCGCCGGGGGAGGACACAGCTATGGCTACACCTTC
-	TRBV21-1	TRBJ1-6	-	CASSNRGQDYPENSPLHF	TGTGCCAGCAGCAACCGAGGACAGGACTATCCCGAAAATTCACCCCTCCACTTT
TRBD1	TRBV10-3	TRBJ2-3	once	CAIRGQGAITDTQYF	TGTGCCATCAGGGGACAGGGGGCGATCACAGATACGCAGTATTTT
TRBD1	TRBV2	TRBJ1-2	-	CASSEATTGDSYGYTF	TGTGCCAGCAGTGAAGCAACGACAGGGGATAGCTATGGCTACACCTTC
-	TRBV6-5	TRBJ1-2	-	CASSYDSNYGYTF	TGTGCCAGCAGTTACGACAGTAACTATGGCTACACCTTC
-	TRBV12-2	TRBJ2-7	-	CASRLACMRKYEQYF	TGTGCAAGTCGCTTAGCGTGCATGAGGAAGTACGAGCAGTACTTC
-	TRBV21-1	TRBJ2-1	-	CASSKAHNRGSYNEQFF	TGTGCCAGCAGCAAAGCGCATAACCGAGGGTCCTACAATGAGCAGTTCTTC
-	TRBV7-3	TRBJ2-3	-	CASSSGAHTDTQYF	TGTGCCAGCAGCTCAGGGGCCCACACAGATACGCAGTATTTT
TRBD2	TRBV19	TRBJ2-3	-	CASSILAGDPTDTQYF	TGTGCCAGTAGTATCCTAGCGGGGGACCCCACAGATACGCAGTATTTT
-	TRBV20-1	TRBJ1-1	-	CSASYSVVNTEAFF	TGCAGTGCTAGTTACTCGGTAGTGAACACTGAAGCTTTCTTT
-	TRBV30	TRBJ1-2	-	CAWSNPRLSNYGYTF	TGTGCCTGGAGTAACCCGCGGCTGAGTAACTATGGCTACACCTTC
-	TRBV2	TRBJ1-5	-	CASSGDNNQPQHF	TGTGCCAGCAGTGGGGACAACAATCAGCCCCAGCATTTT